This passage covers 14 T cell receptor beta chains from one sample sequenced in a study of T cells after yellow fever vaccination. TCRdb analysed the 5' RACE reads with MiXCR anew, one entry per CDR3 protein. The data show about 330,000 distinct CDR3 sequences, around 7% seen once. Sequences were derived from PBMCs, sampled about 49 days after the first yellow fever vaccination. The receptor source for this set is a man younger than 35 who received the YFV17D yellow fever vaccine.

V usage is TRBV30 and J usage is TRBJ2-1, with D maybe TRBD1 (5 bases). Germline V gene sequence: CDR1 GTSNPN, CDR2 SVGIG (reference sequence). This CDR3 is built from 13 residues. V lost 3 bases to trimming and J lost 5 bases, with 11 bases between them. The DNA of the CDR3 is TGTGCCTGGAGCTGGGGCCCTCACAATGAGCAGTTCTTC. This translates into CAWSWGPHNEQFF.

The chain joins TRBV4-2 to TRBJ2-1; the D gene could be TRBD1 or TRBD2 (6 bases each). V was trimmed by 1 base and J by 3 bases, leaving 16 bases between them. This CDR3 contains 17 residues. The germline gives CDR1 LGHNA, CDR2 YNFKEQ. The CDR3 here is CASSQALGGDIYNEQFF. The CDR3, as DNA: TGTGCCAGCAGCCAAGCTTTGGGCGGGGACATCTACAATGAGCAGTTCTTC.

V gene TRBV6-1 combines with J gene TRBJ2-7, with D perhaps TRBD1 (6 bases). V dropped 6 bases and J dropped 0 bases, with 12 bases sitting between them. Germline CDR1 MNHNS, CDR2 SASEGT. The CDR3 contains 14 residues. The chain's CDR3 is CASRTTGSSYEQYF. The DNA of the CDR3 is TGTGCCAGCAGAACAACAGGGAGCTCCTACGAGCAGTACTTC.

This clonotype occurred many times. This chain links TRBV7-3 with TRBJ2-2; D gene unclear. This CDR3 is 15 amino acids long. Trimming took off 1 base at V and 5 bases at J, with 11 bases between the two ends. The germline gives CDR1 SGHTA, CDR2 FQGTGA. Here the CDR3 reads CASSLNFHVTGELFF. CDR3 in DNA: TGTGCCAGCAGCTTAAATTTTCACGTAACCGGGGAGCTGTTTTTT.

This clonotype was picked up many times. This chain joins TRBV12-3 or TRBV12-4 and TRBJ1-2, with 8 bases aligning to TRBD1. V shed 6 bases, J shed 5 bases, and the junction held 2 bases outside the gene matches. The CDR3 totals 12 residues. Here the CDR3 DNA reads TGTGCCAGCAGGACAGGGGAATATGGCTACACCTTC. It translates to CASRTGEYGYTF.

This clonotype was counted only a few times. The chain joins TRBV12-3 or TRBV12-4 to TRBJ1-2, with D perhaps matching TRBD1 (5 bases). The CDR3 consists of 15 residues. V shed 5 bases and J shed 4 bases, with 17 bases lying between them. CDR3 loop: CASSKWDGWSYGYTF. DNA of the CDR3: TGTGCCAGCAGTAAGTGGGACGGATGGAGCTATGGCTACACCTTC.

This chain's CDR3 is CASSQTSGADTQYF. The CDR3 nucleotides are TGTGCCAGCAGCCAAACTAGCGGGGCGGATACGCAGTATTTT. The rearrangement uses TRBV12-3 or TRBV12-4 and TRBJ2-3; 10 positions agree with TRBD2. The CDR3 loop spans 14 amino acids. The V and J ends lost 6 bases and 6 bases, in that order; junction bases with no gene match: 6.

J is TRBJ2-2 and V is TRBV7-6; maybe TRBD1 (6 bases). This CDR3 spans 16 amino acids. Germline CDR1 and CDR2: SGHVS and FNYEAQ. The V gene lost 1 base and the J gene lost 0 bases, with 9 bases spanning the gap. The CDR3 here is CASSLVQGPNTGELFF. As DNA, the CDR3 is TGTGCCAGCAGCTTAGTTCAGGGGCCGAACACCGGGGAGCTGTTTTTT.

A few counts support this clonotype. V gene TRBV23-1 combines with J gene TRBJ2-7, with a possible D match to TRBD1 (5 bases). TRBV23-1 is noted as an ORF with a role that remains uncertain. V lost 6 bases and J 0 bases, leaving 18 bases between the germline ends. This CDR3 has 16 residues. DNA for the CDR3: TGCGCCAGCAGCCGGCCTCAGCAGGGCCACTCCTACGAGCAGTACGTC. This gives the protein CASSRPQQGHSYEQYV.

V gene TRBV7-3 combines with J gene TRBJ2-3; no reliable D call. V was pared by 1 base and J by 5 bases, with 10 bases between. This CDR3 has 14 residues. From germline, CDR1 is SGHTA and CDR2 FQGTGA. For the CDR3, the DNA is TGTGCCAGCAGCTTAATTGGTTCGGGAGATACGCAGTATTTT. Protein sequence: CASSLIGSGDTQYF.

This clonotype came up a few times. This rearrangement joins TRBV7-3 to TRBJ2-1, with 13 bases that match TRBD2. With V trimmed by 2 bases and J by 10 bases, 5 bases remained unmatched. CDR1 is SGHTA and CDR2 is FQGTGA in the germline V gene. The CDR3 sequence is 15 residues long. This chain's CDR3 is CASSLELAGGTEQFF. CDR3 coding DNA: TGTGCCAGCAGCTTAGAACTAGCGGGGGGGACGGAGCAGTTCTTC.

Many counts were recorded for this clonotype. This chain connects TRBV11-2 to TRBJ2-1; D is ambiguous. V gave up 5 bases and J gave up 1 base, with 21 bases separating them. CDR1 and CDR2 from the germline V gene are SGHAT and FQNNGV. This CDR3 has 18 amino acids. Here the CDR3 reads CASSHPIIRRRSYNEQFF. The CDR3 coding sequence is TGTGCCAGCAGCCACCCGATCATACGTAGACGGTCCTACAATGAGCAGTTCTTC.

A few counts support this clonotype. The CDR3 DNA follows: TGTGCCAGCAGTTTGACAGGGAACAACCTCTACAATGAGCAGTTCTTC. It is translated as CASSLTGNNLYNEQFF. The chain recombines TRBV28 with TRBJ2-1; 7 nucleotides align to TRBD1. Germline assignment: CDR1 MDHEN and CDR2 SYDVKM. CDR3 length: 16 residues. Trimming took 3 bases from V and 3 from J; bases not matched to a gene: 8.

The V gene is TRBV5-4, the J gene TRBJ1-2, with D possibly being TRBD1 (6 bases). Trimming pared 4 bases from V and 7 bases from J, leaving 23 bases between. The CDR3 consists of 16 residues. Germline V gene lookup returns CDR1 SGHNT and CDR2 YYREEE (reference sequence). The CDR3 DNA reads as TGTGCCAGCAGCCTCTTACGGGGACATCCGGCGGGTGGCTACACCTTC. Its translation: CASSLLRGHPAGGYTF.